This paragraph reports one T cell receptor (beta chain). The data derive from a study of cytomegalovirus exposure and HLA in healthy donors. Looked up from germline, CDR1 is KGHSH and CDR2 is LQKENI. With V trimmed by 3 bases and J by 0 bases, 8 bases remained unmatched. The CDR3 sequence is 18 residues long. This PCR relied on a set of 60 Vbeta primers and 13 Jbeta primers. Libraries were prepared by immunoSEQ multiplex PCR; TCRdb keeps only in-frame clonotypes and omits some of them. The table lists 200,000 to 250,000 clones, roughly 73% of them singletons. Material for sequencing was PBMCs. The source is a boy under 18 in good health and CMV-seronegative. V gene TRBV18 combines with J gene TRBJ2-6; TRBD2 matches 7 bases. The chain's CDR3 is CASSPLLSGNSGANVLTF. CDR3 bases: TGTGCCAGCTCACCCCTCTTGAGCGGGAACTCTGGGGCCAACGTCCTGACTTTC.